This T cell receptor beta chain was obtained from a study of T cells in Graves' hyperthyroidism and ophthalmopathy. Overall study results and limits: Patients with ophthalmopathy were separated from those with stable hyperthyroidism by a 13 V-J model.

Blood sampling occurred at first hyperthyroidism diagnosis, ahead of any ophthalmopathy symptoms. Fresh 10 ml peripheral blood yielded PBMCs. This clonotype was detected only a few times. The antigen remains undetermined. Per the germline V gene, CDR1 is LNHNV and CDR2 is YYDKDF (reference sequence). The CDR3 covers 13 residues. Trimming pared 3 bases from V and 3 bases from J, leaving 5 bases between. The TCR beta CDR3 regions underwent amplification using RNA transcripts as the source. Carried out on the TCR CDR3, a first-round RT-PCR used the HTBI primer set. One entry per CDR3 protein, called by TCRdb with MiXCR from the multiplex PCR reads. In the table there are about 250,000 distinct CDR3 sequences, roughly 15% of which are singletons.

This receptor was taken from a woman between 50 and 59 years old with Graves' hyperthyroidism that later progressed to Graves' ophthalmopathy. The sequenced sample consisted of blood. The V gene is TRBV15, the J gene TRBJ2-2; D uncertain. The chain's CDR3 is CATSREHTGELFF. The CDR3 region has the DNA TGTGCCACCAGCAGGGAACACACCGGGGAGCTGTTTTTT. Based on the CDR3 plus reference TRBV15 and TRBJ2-2, the full variable domain is DAMVIQNPRYQVTQFGKPVTLSCSQTLNHNVMYWYQQKSSQAPKLLFHYYDKDFNNEADTPDNFQSRRPNTSFCFLDIRSPGLGDTAMYLCATSREHTGELFFGEGSRLTVL.